This T cell receptor (beta chain) is from a study of patients and donors after allogeneic stem cell transplantation. CDR3 length: 12 residues. MiXCR, run by TCRdb on the RT-PCR reads, gives a single entry per CDR3 protein. The sample consists of 150,000 to 250,000 distinct CDR3 sequences, less than 45% of them appearing once. This clonotype was counted a few times. The sequence was obtained from a human donor who was either an allogeneic HSCT recipient or a stem cell or donor lymphocyte infusion donor (not recorded which). It is not recorded whose cells these are; they may come from a transplant donor. J is TRBJ2-4 and V is TRBV21-1. TRBV21-1 is shown as a pseudogene. The sample comprised blood, either unsorted or a sorted T cell fraction (not recorded which). CDR3 protein: CASSKYENIQYF. The CDR3, as DNA: TGTGCCAGCAGCAAATATGAAAACATTCAGTACTTC.